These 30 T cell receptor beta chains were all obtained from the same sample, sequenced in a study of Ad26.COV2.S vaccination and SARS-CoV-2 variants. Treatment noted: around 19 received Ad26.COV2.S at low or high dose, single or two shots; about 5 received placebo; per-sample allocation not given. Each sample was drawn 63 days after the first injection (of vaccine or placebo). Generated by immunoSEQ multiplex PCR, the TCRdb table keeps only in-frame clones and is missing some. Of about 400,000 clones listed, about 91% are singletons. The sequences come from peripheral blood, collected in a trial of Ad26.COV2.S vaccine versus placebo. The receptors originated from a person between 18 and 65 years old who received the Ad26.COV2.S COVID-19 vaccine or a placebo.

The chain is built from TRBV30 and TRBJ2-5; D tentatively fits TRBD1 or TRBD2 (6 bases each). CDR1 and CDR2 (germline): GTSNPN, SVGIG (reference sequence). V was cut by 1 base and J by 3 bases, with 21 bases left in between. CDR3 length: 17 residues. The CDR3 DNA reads TGTGCCTGGAGTGGGGGGGCCGGGACTCCAGGGGAAGAGACCCAGTACTTC. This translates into CAWSGGAGTPGEETQYF.

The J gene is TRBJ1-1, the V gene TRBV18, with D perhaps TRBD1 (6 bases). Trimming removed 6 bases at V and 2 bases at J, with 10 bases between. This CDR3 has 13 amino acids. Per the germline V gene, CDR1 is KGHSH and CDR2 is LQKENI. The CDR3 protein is CASSTDRNTEAFF. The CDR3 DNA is TGTGCCAGCTCTACGGACAGAAACACTGAAGCTTTCTTT.

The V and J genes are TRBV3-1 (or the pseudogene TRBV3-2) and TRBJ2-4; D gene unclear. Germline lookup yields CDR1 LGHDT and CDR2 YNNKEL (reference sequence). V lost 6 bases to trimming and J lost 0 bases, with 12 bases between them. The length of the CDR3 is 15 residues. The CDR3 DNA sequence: TGTGCCAGCAGTTTAATAAGAGGAGCCAAAAACATTCAGTACTTC. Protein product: CASSLIRGAKNIQYF.

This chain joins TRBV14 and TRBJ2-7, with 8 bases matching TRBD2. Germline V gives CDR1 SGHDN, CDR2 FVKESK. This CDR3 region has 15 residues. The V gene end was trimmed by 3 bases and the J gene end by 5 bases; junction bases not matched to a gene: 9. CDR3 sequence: CASSHLTSVFNEQYF. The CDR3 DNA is TGTGCCAGCAGCCATTTGACTAGCGTTTTCAACGAGCAGTACTTC. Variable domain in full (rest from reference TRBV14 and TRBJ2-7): EAGVTQFPSHSVIEKGQTVTLRCDPISGHDNLYWYRRVMGKEIKFLLHFVKESKQDESGMPNNRFLAERTGGTYSTLKVQPAELEDSGVYFCASSHLTSVFNEQYFGPGTRLTVT.

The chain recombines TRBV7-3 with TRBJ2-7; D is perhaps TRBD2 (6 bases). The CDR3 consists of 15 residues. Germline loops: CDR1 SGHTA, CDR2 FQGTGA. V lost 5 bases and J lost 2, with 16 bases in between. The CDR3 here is CASSPGVGPAYEQYF. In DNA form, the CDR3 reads TGTGCCAGCAGCCCGGGGGTGGGGCCCGCCTACGAGCAGTACTTC.

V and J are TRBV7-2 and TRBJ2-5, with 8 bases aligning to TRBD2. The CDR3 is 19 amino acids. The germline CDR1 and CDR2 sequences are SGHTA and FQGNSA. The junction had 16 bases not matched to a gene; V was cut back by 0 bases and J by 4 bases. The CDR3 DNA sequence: TGTGCCAGCAGCTTAGCTACTAGCGGCGTCCCGGTGCGGCGAGAGACCCAGTACTTC. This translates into CASSLATSGVPVRRETQYF.

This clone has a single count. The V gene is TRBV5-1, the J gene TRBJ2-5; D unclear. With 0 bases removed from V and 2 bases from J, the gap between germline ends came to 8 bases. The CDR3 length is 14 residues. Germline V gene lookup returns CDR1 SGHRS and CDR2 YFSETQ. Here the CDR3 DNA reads TGCGCCAGCAGCTTGGTAGACTTTCAAGAGACCCAGTACTTC. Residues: CASSLVDFQETQYF.

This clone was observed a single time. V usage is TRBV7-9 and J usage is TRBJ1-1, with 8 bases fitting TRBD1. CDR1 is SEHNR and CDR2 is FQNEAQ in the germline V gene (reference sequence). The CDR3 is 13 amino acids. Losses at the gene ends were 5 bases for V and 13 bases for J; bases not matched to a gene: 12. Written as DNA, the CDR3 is TGTGCCAGCAGCCCCGGGACAGGTCCTTTCTGTTTCTTT. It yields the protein CASSPGTGPFCFF.

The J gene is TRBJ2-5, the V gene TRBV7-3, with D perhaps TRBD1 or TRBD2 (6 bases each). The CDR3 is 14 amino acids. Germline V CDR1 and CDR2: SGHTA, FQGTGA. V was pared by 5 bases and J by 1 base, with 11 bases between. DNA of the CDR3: TGTGCCAGCAGCGTAGGAGGGGGCCAAGAGACCCAGTACTTC. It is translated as CASSVGGGQETQYF.

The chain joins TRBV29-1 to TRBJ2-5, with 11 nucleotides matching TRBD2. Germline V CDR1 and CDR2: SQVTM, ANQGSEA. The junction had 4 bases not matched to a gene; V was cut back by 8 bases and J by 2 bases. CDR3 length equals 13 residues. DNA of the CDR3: TGCAGCACTCTAGCGGGAGGTCAAGAGACCCAGTACTTC. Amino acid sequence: CSTLAGGQETQYF.

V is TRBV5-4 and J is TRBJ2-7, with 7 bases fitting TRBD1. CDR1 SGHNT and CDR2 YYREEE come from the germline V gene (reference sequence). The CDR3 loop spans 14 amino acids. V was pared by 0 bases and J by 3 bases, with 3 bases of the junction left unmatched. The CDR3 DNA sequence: TGTGCCAGCAGCTTGGGGCAGGGGGTCTACGAGCAGTACTTC. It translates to CASSLGQGVYEQYF. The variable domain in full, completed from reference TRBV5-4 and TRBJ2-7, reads ETGVTQSPTHLIKTRGQQVTLRCSSQSGHNTVSWYQQALGQGPQFIFQYYREEENGRGNFPPRFSGLQFPNYSSELNVNALELDDSALYLCASSLGQGVYEQYFGPGTRLTVT.

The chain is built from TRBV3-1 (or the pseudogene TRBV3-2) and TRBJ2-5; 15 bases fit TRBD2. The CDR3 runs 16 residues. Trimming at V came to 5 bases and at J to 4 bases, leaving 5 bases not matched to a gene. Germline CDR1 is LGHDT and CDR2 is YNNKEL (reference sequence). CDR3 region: CASSFRTSGGGETQYF. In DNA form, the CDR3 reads TGTGCCAGCAGCTTCCGGACTAGCGGGGGGGGAGAGACCCAGTACTTC.

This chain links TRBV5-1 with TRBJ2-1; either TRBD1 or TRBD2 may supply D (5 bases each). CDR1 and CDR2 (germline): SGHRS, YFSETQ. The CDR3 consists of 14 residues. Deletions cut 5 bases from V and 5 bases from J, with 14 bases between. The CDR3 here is CASRQGVSHNEQFF. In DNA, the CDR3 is TGCGCCAGCAGGCAGGGAGTCAGCCACAATGAGCAGTTCTTC.

The DNA of the CDR3 is TGTGCCAGCCGGGGGCTCCCCACCGGGGAGCTGTTTTTT. Its protein is CASRGLPTGELFF. This chain joins TRBV9 and TRBJ2-2; D tentatively fits TRBD1 or TRBD2 (6 bases each). Germline CDR1 and CDR2: SGDLS and YYNGEE. The V and J ends lost 7 bases and 4 bases respectively, with 11 bases between them. CDR3 length equals 13 residues.

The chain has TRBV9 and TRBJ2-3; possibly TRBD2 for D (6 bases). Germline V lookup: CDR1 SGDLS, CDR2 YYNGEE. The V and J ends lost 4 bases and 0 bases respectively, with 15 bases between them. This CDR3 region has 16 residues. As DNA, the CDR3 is TGTGCCAGCAGCTCAAGACGGGAGCGTAGCACAGATACGCAGTATTTT. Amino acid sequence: CASSSRRERSTDTQYF.

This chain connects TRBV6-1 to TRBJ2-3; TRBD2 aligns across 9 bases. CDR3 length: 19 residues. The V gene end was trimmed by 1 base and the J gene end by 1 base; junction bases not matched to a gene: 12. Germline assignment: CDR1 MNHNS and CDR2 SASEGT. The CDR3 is CASSEGRSGRWEGTDTQYF. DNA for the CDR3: TGTGCCAGCAGTGAAGGCCGTAGCGGGAGATGGGAAGGCACAGATACGCAGTATTTT.

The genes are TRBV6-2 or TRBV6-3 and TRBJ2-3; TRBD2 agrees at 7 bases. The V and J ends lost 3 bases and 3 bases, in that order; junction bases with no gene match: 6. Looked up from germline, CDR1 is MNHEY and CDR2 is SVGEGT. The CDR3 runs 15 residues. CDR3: CASSYQGGRTDTQYF. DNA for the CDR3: TGTGCCAGCAGTTATCAGGGCGGGAGAACAGATACGCAGTATTTT.

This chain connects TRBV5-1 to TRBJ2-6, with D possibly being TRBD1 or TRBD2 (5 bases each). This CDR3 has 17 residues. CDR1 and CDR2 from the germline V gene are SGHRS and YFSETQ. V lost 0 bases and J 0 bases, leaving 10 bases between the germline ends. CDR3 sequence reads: CASSLVGTGSGANVLTF. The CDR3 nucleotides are TGCGCCAGCAGCTTGGTGGGGACCGGCTCTGGGGCCAACGTCCTGACTTTC.

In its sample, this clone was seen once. The CDR3 protein is CATSRETGHTEAFF. The CDR3 coding sequence is TGTGCCACCAGCAGAGAGACGGGACACACTGAAGCTTTCTTT. The V gene is TRBV15, the J gene TRBJ1-1, with D maybe TRBD1 (5 bases). The CDR3 has 14 amino acids. The V gene lost 0 bases and the J gene lost 3 bases, with 8 bases spanning the gap. The germline V gene has CDR1 LNHNV and CDR2 YYDKDF (reference sequence).

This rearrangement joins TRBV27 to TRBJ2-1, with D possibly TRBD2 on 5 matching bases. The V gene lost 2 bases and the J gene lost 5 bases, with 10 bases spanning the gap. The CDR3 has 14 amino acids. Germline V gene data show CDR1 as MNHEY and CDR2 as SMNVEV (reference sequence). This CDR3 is CASSLAGLNNEQFF. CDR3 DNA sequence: TGTGCCAGCAGTTTAGCGGGCCTAAACAATGAGCAGTTCTTC.

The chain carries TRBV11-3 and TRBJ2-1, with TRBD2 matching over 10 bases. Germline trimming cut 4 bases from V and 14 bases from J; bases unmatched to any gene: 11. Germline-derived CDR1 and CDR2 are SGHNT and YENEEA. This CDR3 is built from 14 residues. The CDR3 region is CASSSRASGREEFF. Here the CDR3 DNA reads TGTGCCAGCAGCTCCCGGGCTAGCGGGAGAGAGGAGTTCTTC.

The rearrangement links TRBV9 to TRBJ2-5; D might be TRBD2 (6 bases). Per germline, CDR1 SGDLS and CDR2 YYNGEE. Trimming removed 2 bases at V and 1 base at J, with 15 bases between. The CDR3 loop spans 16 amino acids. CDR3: CASSVGGIPPQETQYF. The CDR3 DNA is TGTGCCAGCAGCGTGGGCGGGATCCCCCCCCAAGAGACCCAGTACTTC. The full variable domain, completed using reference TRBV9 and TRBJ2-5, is DSGVTQTPKHLITATGQRVTLRCSPRSGDLSVYWYQQSLDQGLQFLIQYYNGEERAKGNILERFSAQQFPDLHSELNLSSLELGDSALYFCASSVGGIPPQETQYFGPGTRLLVL.

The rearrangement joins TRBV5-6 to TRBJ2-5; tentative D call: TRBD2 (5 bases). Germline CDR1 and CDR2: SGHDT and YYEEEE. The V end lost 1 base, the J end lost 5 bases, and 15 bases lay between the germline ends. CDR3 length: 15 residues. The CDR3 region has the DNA TGTGCCAGCAGCTTGCTTTTTGGGCAGCGGGAGACCCAGTACTTC. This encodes CASSLLFGQRETQYF.

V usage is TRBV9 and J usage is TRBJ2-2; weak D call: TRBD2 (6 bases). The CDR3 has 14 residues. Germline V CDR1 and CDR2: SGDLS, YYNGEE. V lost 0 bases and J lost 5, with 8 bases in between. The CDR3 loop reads CASSVGGGTGELFF. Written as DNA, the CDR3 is TGTGCCAGCAGCGTAGGCGGAGGGACCGGGGAGCTGTTTTTT.

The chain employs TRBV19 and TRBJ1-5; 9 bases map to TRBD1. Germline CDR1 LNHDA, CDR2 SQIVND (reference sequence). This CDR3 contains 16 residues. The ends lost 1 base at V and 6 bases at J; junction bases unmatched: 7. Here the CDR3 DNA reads TGTGCCAGTAGTATAGGCGGGGGGACAGGGTCTCAGCCCCAGCATTTT. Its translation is CASSIGGGTGSQPQHF.

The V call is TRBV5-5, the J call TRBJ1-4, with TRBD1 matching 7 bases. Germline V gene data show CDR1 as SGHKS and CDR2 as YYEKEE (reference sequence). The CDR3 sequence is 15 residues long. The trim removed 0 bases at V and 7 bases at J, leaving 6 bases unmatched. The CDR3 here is CASSLVAGGSEKLFF. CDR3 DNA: TGTGCCAGCAGCTTGGTTGCAGGGGGGAGTGAAAAACTGTTTTTT.

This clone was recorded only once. The CDR3 spells CASSMGDGVPEQYF. The CDR3 bases are TGTGCCAGTAGTATGGGGGACGGTGTACCCGAGCAGTACTTC. The rearrangement links TRBV19 to TRBJ2-7; either TRBD1 or TRBD2 may supply D (5 bases each). Per germline, CDR1 LNHDA and CDR2 SQIVND (reference sequence). The length of the CDR3 is 14 residues. The germline V and J ends were trimmed by 3 bases and 6 bases, with 15 bases remaining between them.

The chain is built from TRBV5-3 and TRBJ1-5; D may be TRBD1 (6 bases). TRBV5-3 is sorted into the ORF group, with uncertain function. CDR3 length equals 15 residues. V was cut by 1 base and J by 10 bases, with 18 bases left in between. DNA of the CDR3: TGTGCCAGAAGCTTGCGACAGGCCTCTAGGAAACCCCAGCATTTT. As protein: CARSLRQASRKPQHF.

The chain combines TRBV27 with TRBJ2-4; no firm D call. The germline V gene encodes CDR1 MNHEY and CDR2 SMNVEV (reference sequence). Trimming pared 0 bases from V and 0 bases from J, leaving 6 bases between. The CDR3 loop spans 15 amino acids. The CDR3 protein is CASSLSGLAKNIQYF. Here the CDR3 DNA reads TGTGCCAGCAGTTTATCGGGATTAGCCAAAAACATTCAGTACTTC.

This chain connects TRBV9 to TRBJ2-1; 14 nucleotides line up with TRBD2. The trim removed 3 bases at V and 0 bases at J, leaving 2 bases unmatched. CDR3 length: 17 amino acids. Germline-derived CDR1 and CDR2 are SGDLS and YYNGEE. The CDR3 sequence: CASSATSGRDSYNEQFF. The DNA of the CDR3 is TGTGCCAGCAGCGCGACTAGCGGGAGGGACTCCTACAATGAGCAGTTCTTC.